The clone carrying this T cell receptor beta chain has only a few counts. Its antigen is currently unknown. The sample comes from a study of OX40 agonist ivuxolimab in advanced cancers. Looking at the study overall: Patients got intravenous ivuxolimab at 0.01 to 10 mg/kg every 2 weeks. Hepatocellular carcinoma, melanoma, renal cell or head and neck cancer affected the dose-escalation patients. A history of anti-PD-1, anti-PD-L1 or anti-CTLA-4 therapy was acceptable, and approximately 40% had some.

The CDR3 spans 19 residues. V lost 6 bases, J lost 6 bases, and 30 bases lay in between. Germline values: CDR1 KGHSH, CDR2 LQKENI. Whole-study results and caveats: There was clonal expansion of CD4+ and CD8+ blood T cells by week 6 at 0.1 to 3.0 mg/kg.

Libraries were prepared by immunoSEQ multiplex PCR; TCRdb keeps only in-frame clonotypes and omits some of them. Of about 36,000 clones listed, 80% to 90% are singletons. The genes are TRBV18 and TRBJ2-1, with D perhaps matching TRBD2 (9 bases). The TCR originated in an adult with an advanced solid tumor such as melanoma, head and neck, liver or kidney cancer. The material sequenced was CD4+ or CD8+ T cells sorted from blood, taken in a trial of the OX40 agonist ivuxolimab. CDR3 region: CASSFRTGSGLAGPNEQFF. The DNA for the CDR3 is TGTGCCAGCTCCTTTCGGACAGGGTCAGGGCTAGCGGGGCCCAATGAGCAGTTCTTC. Full variable domain (missing parts from reference TRBV18 and TRBJ2-1): NAGVMQNPRHLVRRRGQEARLRCSPMKGHSHVYWYRQLPEEGLKFMVYLQKENIIDESGMPKERFSAEFPKEGPSILRIQQVVRGDSAAYFCASSFRTGSGLAGPNEQFFGPGTRLTVL.